The 20 T cell receptor beta chains listed next were all sequenced from one sample in a study of shared clonotypes between healthy human individuals. Libraries were prepared by immunoSEQ multiplex PCR; TCRdb keeps only in-frame clonotypes and omits some of them. The data contain approximately 400,000 clones, roughly 96% of them singletons. Sequencing used memory CD8+ T cells sorted from blood. Regarding subset: CD45RO+ cells pooled with CCR7-negative TemRA cells. The receptors shown here come from a man younger than 45 in good health.

This clone was seen just once. The V call is TRBV6-5, the J call TRBJ1-1, with D possibly being TRBD1 (5 bases). The CDR3 spans 13 residues. Germline V gene data show CDR1 as MNHEY and CDR2 as SVGAGI. Trimming cost V 2 bases and J 6 bases, with 10 bases left between them. The CDR3 coding sequence is TGTGCCAGCAGTTACCGGCAGGGAGCTGAAGCTTTCTTT. Protein: CASSYRQGAEAFF.

This rearrangement joins TRBV6-1 to TRBJ2-3; weak D call: TRBD2 (7 bases). The V end was cut by 8 bases, the J end by 3 bases, with 18 bases between. This CDR3 is built from 15 residues. The germline V gene encodes CDR1 MNHNS and CDR2 SASEGT. The chain's CDR3 is CASAGGLGRTDTQYF. Here the CDR3 DNA reads TGTGCCAGCGCCGGGGGCCTCGGGAGGACAGATACGCAGTATTTT.

The chain links TRBV2 to TRBJ2-7; TRBD2 agrees at 10 bases. The CDR3 sequence is 14 residues long. Trimming at V came to 6 bases and at J to 4 bases, leaving 6 bases not matched to a gene. Germline V CDR1 and CDR2: SNHLY, FYNNEI. The DNA for the CDR3 is TGTGCCAGCAGACCGGGACTAGCGATATACGAGCAGTACTTC. It yields the protein CASRPGLAIYEQYF.

The chain recombines TRBV19 with TRBJ2-2, with TRBD1 matching 9 bases. This CDR3 spans 14 amino acids. Germline V gives CDR1 LNHDA, CDR2 SQIVND (reference sequence). V trimming: 6 bases; J trimming: 5 bases; junction bases outside the gene matches: 4. The CDR3 nucleotides read TGTGCCAGTAGAACCGGGACAGGGACCGGGGAGCTGTTTTTT. As protein: CASRTGTGTGELFF.

The genes are TRBV20-1 and TRBJ2-7, with TRBD2 as a possible D gene (5 bases). Deletions cut 4 bases from V and 5 bases from J, with 6 bases between. This CDR3 contains 10 residues. Germline lookup yields CDR1 DFQATT and CDR2 SNEGSKA (reference sequence). The DNA of the CDR3 is TGCAGTGCTAAGGGAGACGAGCAGTACTTC. Translation: CSAKGDEQYF.

The chain has TRBV6-5 and TRBJ2-1, with D possibly being TRBD2 (5 bases). Trimming shortened V by 2 bases and J by 2 bases, and 10 bases separated the two germline ends. Per germline, CDR1 MNHEY and CDR2 SVGAGI. There are 15 residues in the CDR3. The chain's CDR3 is CASSYAGLTYNEQFF. The CDR3 DNA reads TGTGCCAGCAGTTACGCGGGCCTTACCTACAATGAGCAGTTCTTC.

In this sample, this clone turned up once. The CDR3 nucleotides read TGCGCCAGCAGCTTAGGACAACAGGGGGCAGTCTATGGCTACACCTTC. The encoded protein is CASSLGQQGAVYGYTF. The V and J genes are TRBV5-1 and TRBJ1-2; 9 bases fit TRBD1. The CDR3 has 16 residues. After removal of 2 bases from V and 4 bases from J, the junction contained 9 bases not matched to a gene. The germline V gene encodes CDR1 SGHRS and CDR2 YFSETQ.

The rearrangement links TRBV19 to TRBJ2-5; D is perhaps TRBD1 (5 bases). Trimming pared 3 bases from V and 0 bases from J, leaving 8 bases between. The CDR3 loop spans 14 amino acids. The germline CDR1 and CDR2 sequences are LNHDA and SQIVND (reference sequence). CDR3 sequence: CASSMDTYQETQYF. For the CDR3, the DNA is TGTGCCAGTAGTATGGACACTTACCAAGAGACCCAGTACTTC.

The chain combines TRBV5-4 with TRBJ2-6; 7 bases line up with TRBD1. After removal of 1 base from V and 0 bases from J, the junction contained 13 bases not matched to a gene. CDR1 is SGHNT, CDR2 YYREEE, per germline (reference sequence). This CDR3 region has 20 residues. CDR3 sequence reads: CASSLLTTGTALSGANVLTF. CDR3 in DNA: TGTGCCAGCAGCTTGTTGACAACCGGGACAGCCCTCTCTGGGGCCAACGTCCTGACTTTC.

The CDR3 sequence: CASGPAGTSGRAFF. The CDR3 DNA reads TGTGCTAGTGGCCCCGCCGGGACTAGCGGGAGAGCGTTCTTC. The chain has TRBV12-5 and TRBJ2-1; 14 bases line up with TRBD2. J gave up 15 bases and V 6 bases, and 10 bases lay outside the gene matches. Germline V CDR1 and CDR2: LGHNT, FRNRAP. The CDR3 is made up of 14 amino acids.

The J gene is TRBJ2-3, the V gene TRBV28; a weak D match, TRBD1 (6 bases). Trimming took off 6 bases at V and 3 bases at J, with 13 bases between the two ends. CDR1 is MDHEN and CDR2 is SYDVKM in the germline V gene. The CDR3 length is 14 residues. CDR3 in DNA: TGTGCCAGCAGCTCAGGGGCGCGGACAGATACGCAGTATTTT. This translates into CASSSGARTDTQYF.

V is TRBV28 and J is TRBJ1-2, with D possibly being TRBD1 (6 bases). Per germline, CDR1 MDHEN and CDR2 SYDVKM. Trimming cost V 3 bases and J 4 bases, with 21 bases left between them. The CDR3 loop spans 17 amino acids. The DNA for the CDR3 is TGTGCCAGCAGTTTGAGAGGGCCAGGGGATGGCCTCTATGGCTACACCTTC. Encoded protein: CASSLRGPGDGLYGYTF.

The chain has TRBV7-9 and TRBJ2-7; 7 bases match TRBD2. There are 13 residues in the CDR3. Germline-derived CDR1 and CDR2 are SEHNR and FQNEAQ (reference sequence). Trimming cost V 3 bases and J 6 bases; bases outside gene matches: 5. CDR3 sequence reads: CASSFRRESEQYF. CDR3 DNA: TGTGCCAGCAGCTTTCGGCGGGAGAGCGAGCAGTACTTC.

The chain employs TRBV6-1 and TRBJ1-3, with D hard to call. The ends were cut back, 4 bases at V and 0 bases at J, with 10 bases in the middle. The CDR3 loop spans 15 amino acids. Germline V gene data show CDR1 as MNHNS and CDR2 as SASEGT. The CDR3 DNA sequence: TGTGCCAGCAGTGGGGAGGTCTTCTCTGGAAACACCATATATTTT. Translating it yields CASSGEVFSGNTIYF.

The genes are TRBV27 and TRBJ2-4; D ambiguous. The V and J ends lost 6 bases and 0 bases respectively, with 9 bases between them. Germline V gene data show CDR1 as MNHEY and CDR2 as SMNVEV (reference sequence). The CDR3 spans 14 residues. CDR3 coding DNA: TGTGCCAGCAGCTCACATTTAGCCAAAAACATTCAGTACTTC. It translates to CASSSHLAKNIQYF.

In this sample, this clone turned up once. The CDR3 loop reads CAWKKQGTGELFF. DNA of the CDR3: TGTGCCTGGAAGAAACAGGGCACCGGGGAGCTGTTTTTT. This sequence joins TRBV30 and TRBJ2-2; a weak D match, TRBD1 (6 bases). With 4 bases removed from V and 4 bases from J, the gap between germline ends came to 10 bases. This CDR3 region has 13 residues. Germline V lookup: CDR1 GTSNPN, CDR2 SVGIG (reference sequence).

The rearrangement links TRBV18 to TRBJ2-7; D gene unclear. The CDR3 totals 14 residues. The V gene's germline CDR1 is KGHSH and CDR2 LQKENI. The V and J ends lost 4 bases and 3 bases respectively, with 13 bases between them. CDR3 residues: CASSRSMFLYEQYF. CDR3 bases: TGTGCCAGCTCACGTAGTATGTTCCTCTACGAGCAGTACTTC.

The chain employs TRBV7-9 and TRBJ2-1, with D unresolved. The CDR3 has 13 residues. V lost 3 bases, J lost 10 bases, and 13 bases lay in between. CDR1 SEHNR and CDR2 FQNEAQ come from the germline V gene (reference sequence). CDR3 sequence reads: CASSFRAQEEQFF. The CDR3, as DNA: TGTGCCAGCAGCTTTCGTGCCCAGGAGGAGCAGTTCTTC.

The chain uses TRBV29-1 and TRBJ2-2, with D maybe TRBD1 (5 bases). The CDR3 runs to 13 residues. Germline V lookup: CDR1 SQVTM, CDR2 ANQGSEA. Trimming removed 3 bases at V and 6 bases at J, with 11 bases between. The CDR3 DNA sequence: TGCAGCGTTGAGGTGGACATAGCCGGGGAGCTGTTTTTT. Residues: CSVEVDIAGELFF.

The chain links TRBV30 to TRBJ1-3, with a possible D match to TRBD1 (5 bases). The CDR3 extends over 15 amino acids. V was shortened by 0 bases and J by 4 bases, with 13 bases between the two germline ends. The germline CDR1 and CDR2 sequences are GTSNPN and SVGIG (reference sequence). The CDR3 sequence: CAWSVSGGVGNTIYF. The CDR3 coding sequence is TGTGCCTGGAGTGTCAGTGGAGGGGTCGGAAACACCATATATTTT.